Below, 24 T cell receptor beta chains from the same sample are listed, as sequenced in a study of blood T cell repertoires in COVID-19. Profiled with immunoSEQ multiplex PCR; TCRdb holds only in-frame clones, not every one. Of about 170,000 clones in the sample, approximately 85% were seen once. Specimen: peripheral blood. All receptors derive from a man older than 75 with COVID-19, enrolled during active disease.

The CDR3 is CASCWGQLNEKLFF. CDR3 sequence (DNA): TGTGCCAGTTGCTGGGGACAGTTGAATGAAAAACTGTTTTTT. The chain joins TRBV6-5 to TRBJ1-4, with 7 bases aligning to TRBD1. V lost 9 bases, J lost 5 bases, and 9 bases stayed unmatched. CDR3 length equals 14 residues. Per the germline V gene, CDR1 is MNHEY and CDR2 is SVGAGI.

This chain joins TRBV7-3 and TRBJ2-2, with 9 bases lining up with TRBD1. The length of the CDR3 is 15 residues. The J segment lost 7 bases and the V segment lost 6 bases, leaving 9 bases of the junction unmatched. Germline lookup yields CDR1 SGHTA and CDR2 FQGTGA. This CDR3 is CASSIGTGINGELFF. The DNA of the CDR3 is TGTGCCAGCAGTATCGGGACAGGGATAAACGGGGAGCTGTTTTTT.

The chain combines TRBV10-3 with TRBJ2-7; D perhaps matches TRBD2 (6 bases). V lost 8 bases to trimming and J lost 4 bases, with 12 bases between them. The CDR3 runs to 12 residues. Germline V gene data show CDR1 as ENHRY and CDR2 as SYGVKD. CDR3 in amino acids: CAIWDSTYEQYF. The CDR3 DNA is TGTGCCATCTGGGACTCTACTTACGAGCAGTACTTC.

This clone was observed a handful of times. The V gene is TRBV2, the J gene TRBJ1-2, with D possibly being TRBD1 (6 bases). There are 14 residues in the CDR3. V was trimmed by 4 bases and J by 3 bases, leaving 12 bases between them. Germline CDR1 and CDR2: SNHLY and FYNNEI. CDR3 sequence reads: CASSARQEYYGYTF. The CDR3 bases are TGTGCCAGCAGTGCCAGACAGGAGTACTATGGCTACACCTTC.

The chain's CDR3 is CASSLGVRETQYF. CDR3 in DNA: TGTGCCAGCAGTCTAGGGGTTCGGGAGACCCAGTACTTC. V and J are TRBV27 and TRBJ2-5; D possibly corresponds to TRBD1 (5 bases). This CDR3 region has 13 residues. Between the trimmed V and J ends, which lost 5 bases and 5 bases, there was a span of 12 bases. The V gene's germline CDR1 is MNHEY and CDR2 SMNVEV (reference sequence).

This clone appeared a single time. V is TRBV3-1 (or the pseudogene TRBV3-2) and J is TRBJ2-7; maybe TRBD1 (5 bases). Deletions cut 1 base from V and 4 bases from J, with 11 bases between. From germline, CDR1 is LGHDT and CDR2 YNNKEL (reference sequence). This CDR3 contains 14 residues. The CDR3 loop is CASSQARTSYEQYF. CDR3 coding DNA: TGTGCCAGCAGCCAAGCCCGGACATCTTACGAGCAGTACTTC.

This chain links TRBV6-2 or TRBV6-3 with TRBJ1-1, with D hard to call. This CDR3 has 12 residues. V was trimmed by 5 bases and J by 1 base, leaving 5 bases between them. The germline gives CDR1 MNHEY, CDR2 SVGEGT. The CDR3 sequence is CASSRGNTEAFF. The CDR3 DNA reads as TGTGCCAGCAGTCGAGGGAACACTGAAGCTTTCTTT.

The chain is built from TRBV5-1 and TRBJ1-5, with 9 positions matching TRBD1. CDR3 size: 15 residues. Trimming took 4 bases from V and 4 from J; bases not matched to a gene: 6. CDR1 is SGHRS and CDR2 is YFSETQ in the germline V gene. The DNA for the CDR3 is TGCGCCAGCAGCCTGGGGGGACAGGGTAATCAGCCCCAGCATTTT. It codes for CASSLGGQGNQPQHF.

The chain uses TRBV6-2 or TRBV6-3 and TRBJ2-1; TRBD2 agrees at 10 bases. The CDR3 spans 16 residues. Germline V gene lookup returns CDR1 MNHEY and CDR2 SVGEGT. V gave up 0 bases and J gave up 8 bases; unmatched junction bases: 7. The CDR3 DNA reads TGTGCCAGCAGTTACTCGAGGAGCGGGGGGGCCTATGAGCAGTTCTTC. It yields the protein CASSYSRSGGAYEQFF.

V and J are TRBV9 and TRBJ2-2; 8 bases are shared with TRBD2. Germline CDR1 SGDLS, CDR2 YYNGEE. J was trimmed by 0 bases and V by 4 bases; bases with no gene match: 14. The CDR3 is 19 amino acids. CDR3 nucleotide sequence: TGTGCCAGCAGCCCTTTGTGGCTAGCGGGCGAAGCGAACACCGGGGAGCTGTTTTTT. Translating gives CASSPLWLAGEANTGELFF. Based on the CDR3 plus reference TRBV9 and TRBJ2-2, the full variable domain is DSGVTQTPKHLITATGQRVTLRCSPRSGDLSVYWYQQSLDQGLQFLIQYYNGEERAKGNILERFSAQQFPDLHSELNLSSLELGDSALYFCASSPLWLAGEANTGELFFGEGSRLTVL.

V is TRBV18 and J is TRBJ2-7, with D tentatively TRBD2 (6 bases). This CDR3 comprises 14 residues. V was clipped by 2 bases and J by 5 bases, with 13 bases between them. Germline V gene data show CDR1 as KGHSH and CDR2 as LQKENI. CDR3 in amino acids: CASSPDLWEDEQYF. The CDR3, as DNA: TGTGCCAGCTCACCAGATCTTTGGGAGGACGAGCAGTACTTC.

This clone was observed once. The rearrangement joins TRBV7-3 to TRBJ2-2, with 7 bases aligning to TRBD2. The CDR3 extends over 15 amino acids. V dropped 8 bases and J dropped 3; count of bases not matched to a gene: 9. CDR1 is SGHTA and CDR2 is FQGTGA in the germline V gene. CDR3 sequence: CASRSRSGDTGELFF. CDR3 DNA: TGTGCCAGCCGGTCCCGGAGCGGGGACACCGGGGAGCTGTTTTTT.

This clone was observed a few times. V usage is TRBV4-1 and J usage is TRBJ1-1, with a tentative D call TRBD1 (5 bases). V was shortened by 0 bases and J by 4 bases, with 18 bases between the two germline ends. Germline-derived CDR1 and CDR2 are MGHRA and YSYEKL. The CDR3 length is 17 residues. The CDR3 nucleotides read TGCGCCAGCAGCCAAGATCCCCCAGGGAATAGGGGCACTGAAGCTTTCTTT. It is translated as CASSQDPPGNRGTEAFF.

This chain connects TRBV7-6 to TRBJ2-1, with D tentatively TRBD2 (5 bases). Germline V gene lookup returns CDR1 SGHVS and CDR2 FNYEAQ. V was trimmed by 5 bases and J by 6 bases, leaving 14 bases between them. The CDR3 is 14 residues long. The CDR3, as DNA: TGTGCCAGCAGCCCTCCGGACTCGGTCAATGAGCAGTTCTTC. It yields the protein CASSPPDSVNEQFF.

The V call is TRBV24-1, the J call TRBJ2-2; TRBD1 is a possible D gene (6 bases). V was shortened by 2 bases and J by 0 bases, with 9 bases between the two germline ends. Per the germline V gene, CDR1 is KGHDR and CDR2 is SFDVKD. The CDR3 is made up of 16 amino acids. CDR3: CATSDSRTANTGELFF. The CDR3 nucleotides read TGTGCCACCAGTGATTCTAGGACAGCGAACACCGGGGAGCTGTTTTTT.

In DNA, the CDR3 is TGTGCCAGCAGGCCATCCCCCCCCGGACAGTTTAGTGGGGCTTTCTTT. This encodes CASRPSPPGQFSGAFF. The gene calls are TRBV27 and TRBJ1-1, with D possibly being TRBD1 (6 bases). CDR1 is MNHEY, CDR2 SMNVEV, per germline (reference sequence). CDR3 length: 16 amino acids. V lost 6 bases and J 11 bases, leaving 28 bases between the germline ends.

The rearrangement uses TRBV7-7 and TRBJ2-3; D is possibly TRBD1 (6 bases). Germline CDR1 SSHAT, CDR2 FNYEAQ (reference sequence). The CDR3 sequence is 16 residues long. V was trimmed by 5 bases and J by 1 base, leaving 16 bases between them. CDR3 amino acids: CASSRFTGRGTDTQYF. In DNA, the CDR3 is TGTGCCAGCAGCCGATTCACAGGGCGCGGCACAGATACGCAGTATTTT.

The rearrangement joins TRBV2 to TRBJ1-5, with a tentative D call TRBD1 (5 bases). V lost 3 bases and J lost 1, with 10 bases in between. Germline V gene sequence: CDR1 SNHLY, CDR2 FYNNEI. The CDR3 loop spans 15 amino acids. The CDR3 DNA reads as TGTGCCAGCAGTGACAGGGTGATGAGCAATCAGCCCCAGCATTTT. It codes for CASSDRVMSNQPQHF.

The CDR3 loop is CASSFSENTEAFF. The CDR3 DNA is TGTGCCAGCAGCTTCTCAGAGAACACTGAAGCTTTCTTT. V and J are TRBV11-1 and TRBJ1-1; D unclear. Germline CDR1 reads SGHAT; CDR2 reads FQDESV (reference sequence). The CDR3 contains 13 residues. V was trimmed by 3 bases and J by 1 base, leaving 6 bases between them.

The CDR3 region has the DNA TGTGCCAGCAGTGAACCCTTTGGGACAGGGAACACTGAAGCTTTCTTT. This translates into CASSEPFGTGNTEAFF. The chain combines TRBV6-1 with TRBJ1-1; 8 positions agree with TRBD1. Germline V CDR1 and CDR2: MNHNS, SASEGT. The CDR3 totals 16 residues. After removal of 2 bases from V and 1 base from J, the junction contained 6 bases not matched to a gene.

This clone turned up a few times. V and J are TRBV19 and TRBJ1-1; D is perhaps TRBD1 (6 bases). The V and J ends lost 2 bases and 0 bases respectively, with 13 bases between them. In germline, CDR1 is LNHDA, CDR2 SQIVND (reference sequence). This CDR3 comprises 16 residues. The CDR3 loop is CASSIKTGAVNTEAFF. The CDR3 DNA reads TGTGCCAGTAGTATAAAGACAGGAGCCGTGAACACTGAAGCTTTCTTT.

Written as DNA, the CDR3 is TGTGCCAGCAGTGGACCGGGGACAGGGGATTATGGCTACACCTTC. This codes for CASSGPGTGDYGYTF. The rearrangement links TRBV25-1 to TRBJ1-2, with TRBD1 identical over 10 bases. The CDR3 runs 15 residues. Germline lookup yields CDR1 MGHDK and CDR2 SYGVNS. After removal of 4 bases from V and 5 bases from J, the junction contained 7 bases not matched to a gene.

Only a few counts were recorded for this clone. The V and J genes are TRBV11-2 and TRBJ2-3; TRBD2 matches at 10 bases. Germline CDR1 and CDR2: SGHAT and FQNNGV. J gave up 3 bases and V 3 bases, and 6 bases lay outside the gene matches. The CDR3 has 16 residues. The CDR3 sequence: CASSLSGGAGTDTQYF. The DNA for the CDR3 is TGTGCCAGCAGCTTGAGCGGGGGGGCCGGTACAGATACGCAGTATTTT.

J is TRBJ2-3 and V is TRBV5-1; possibly TRBD1 for D (6 bases). Trimming stripped 0 bases from V and 0 bases from J, with 14 bases between. Germline assignment: CDR1 SGHRS and CDR2 YFSETQ. The CDR3 has 17 amino acids. Here the CDR3 reads CASSLAFRGSSTDTQYF. The CDR3 DNA reads TGCGCCAGCAGCTTGGCCTTTAGGGGGTCCAGCACAGATACGCAGTATTTT.